Below are 21 T cell receptor beta chains sequenced from a single sample in a study of shared clonotypes between healthy human individuals. TCRdb's copy holds only in-frame clones and misses some; the assay was immunoSEQ multiplex PCR. The sample holds about 1.5 million clones, 95% to 99% seen once. Sequencing was performed on naive CD4+ T cells sorted from blood. Sample subset: CD45RA+ positively selected. Receptors originate from a man aged 30-40 years in good health.

On this clone itself: A read error may account for a junction end that differs from germline. The CDR3 loop reads CASSLTPGGPSNEQFF. The DNA for the CDR3 is TGCGCCAGCAGCTTAACCCCAGGGGGACCAAGCAATGAGCAGTTCTTC. This chain uses TRBV7-6 with TRBJ2-1; 7 nucleotides agree with TRBD1. Germline lookup yields CDR1 SGHVS and CDR2 FNYEAQ. The CDR3 totals 16 residues. Supplemented by reference TRBV7-6 and TRBJ2-1, the full variable domain reads GAGVSQSPRYKVTKRGQDVALRCDPISGHVSLYWYRQALGQGPEFLTYFNYEAQQDKSGLPNDRFSAERPEGSISTLTIQRTEQRDSAMYRCASSLTPGGPSNEQFFGPGTRLTVL.

The chain recombines TRBV28 with TRBJ1-5, with TRBD1 matching over 8 bases. V dropped 5 bases and J dropped 5; count of bases not matched to a gene: 14. Germline assignment: CDR1 MDHEN and CDR2 SYDVKM. The CDR3 spans 17 residues. CDR3 in amino acids: CASSPHTGQVLHQPQHF. CDR3 sequence (DNA): TGTGCCAGCAGTCCCCACACGGGACAGGTCCTTCATCAGCCCCAGCATTTT.

The chain joins TRBV10-1 to TRBJ2-3, with no clear D. CDR3 length: 12 residues. CDR1 and CDR2 from the germline V gene are WNHNN and SYGVQD (reference sequence). V was clipped by 4 bases and J by 7 bases, with 9 bases between them. The CDR3 sequence: CASSVGENTQYF. In DNA form, the CDR3 reads TGCGCCAGCAGTGTAGGAGAAAATACGCAGTATTTT.

The chain employs TRBV30 and TRBJ2-7, with D possibly being TRBD1 (5 bases). The CDR3 consists of 13 residues. Germline assignment: CDR1 GTSNPN and CDR2 SVGIG (reference sequence). V shed 1 base and J shed 3 bases, with 10 bases lying between them. The DNA for the CDR3 is TGTGCCTGGAGTGAGGGGAATAGCTACGAGCAGTACTTC. It yields the protein CAWSEGNSYEQYF.

The chain couples TRBV5-6 to TRBJ2-7; D is unclear. With 1 base removed from V and 0 bases from J, the gap between germline ends came to 11 bases. The CDR3 loop spans 15 amino acids. Germline V gene sequence: CDR1 SGHDT, CDR2 YYEEEE. CDR3 sequence: CASSLYGLSSYEQYF. DNA of the CDR3: TGTGCCAGCAGCTTGTACGGTCTTAGCTCCTACGAGCAGTACTTC. Full variable domain (outside the CDR3, taken from reference TRBV5-6 and TRBJ2-7): DAGVTQSPTHLIKTRGQQVTLRCSPKSGHDTVSWYQQALGQGPQFIFQYYEEEERQRGNFPDRFSGHQFPNYSSELNVNALLLGDSALYLCASSLYGLSSYEQYFGPGTRLTVT.

V and J are TRBV29-1 and TRBJ1-1; 7 bases agree with TRBD1. CDR1 is SQVTM, CDR2 ANQGSEA, per germline. This CDR3 comprises 14 residues. V was clipped by 5 bases and J by 2 bases; unmatched bases: 8. The CDR3 coding sequence is TGCAGCGTTCTATTGGGACAGAGCAACACTGAAGCTTTCTTT. Protein sequence: CSVLLGQSNTEAFF.

This clone was seen only once. Within the sample, other DNA sequences also encode this same CDR3. This sequence joins TRBV5-1 and TRBJ2-7; 7 bases match TRBD1. The CDR3 consists of 14 residues. The germline gives CDR1 SGHRS, CDR2 YFSETQ. With 1 base clipped from V and 3 bases from J, the junction kept 4 bases outside the gene matches. In DNA, the CDR3 is TGCGCCAGCAGCTTGAAGGGGGCGAGCTACGAGCAGTACTTC. Encoded protein: CASSLKGASYEQYF.

The V call is TRBV5-4, the J call TRBJ2-1; 8 nucleotides agree with TRBD2. Germline V gene sequence: CDR1 SGHNT, CDR2 YYREEE (reference sequence). Unmatched junction bases numbered 7, after V lost 6 bases and J lost 8 bases. The CDR3 loop spans 13 amino acids. The CDR3 sequence is CASKDSGNDEQFF. The DNA of the CDR3 is TGTGCCAGCAAGGATAGCGGGAACGATGAGCAGTTCTTC.

The chain recombines TRBV7-9 with TRBJ2-7; D is perhaps TRBD2 (6 bases). CDR3 length: 14 amino acids. CDR1 is SEHNR, CDR2 FQNEAQ, per germline (reference sequence). The V end lost 5 bases, the J end lost 7 bases, and 18 bases lay between the germline ends. The DNA of the CDR3 is TGTGCCAGCAGCGTATCCGGGACTTTGGGGGAGCAGTACTTC. It is translated as CASSVSGTLGEQYF.

V usage is TRBV25-1 and J usage is TRBJ2-5; 9 nucleotides agree with TRBD1. Germline loops: CDR1 MGHDK, CDR2 SYGVNS. Unmatched junction bases numbered 4, after V lost 3 bases and J lost 5 bases. This CDR3 spans 14 amino acids. The CDR3, as DNA: TGTGCCAGCAGTGATTCCGGGACAGGGGAGACCCAGTACTTC. It translates to CASSDSGTGETQYF.

The chain is built from TRBV4-3 and TRBJ2-6, with D unresolved. This CDR3 has 15 residues. Germline CDR1 is LGHNA and CDR2 is YSLEER. With 2 bases removed from V and 3 bases from J, the gap between germline ends came to 8 bases. Written as DNA, the CDR3 is TGCGCCAGCAGCCAATATTCAGTTGGGGCCAACGTCCTGACTTTC. It specifies CASSQYSVGANVLTF.

V and J are TRBV5-4 and TRBJ1-1; 9 positions match TRBD1. CDR1 is SGHNT and CDR2 is YYREEE in the germline V gene (reference sequence). CDR3 length equals 15 residues. V lost 5 bases to trimming and J lost 1 base; unmatched junction nucleotides: 6. CDR3 region: CASSPQGAANTEAFF. CDR3 sequence (DNA): TGTGCCAGCAGTCCACAGGGGGCTGCGAACACTGAAGCTTTCTTT.

The chain couples TRBV29-1 to TRBJ2-4; TRBD2 is a possible D gene (6 bases). Trimming removed 3 bases from V and 4 bases from J, with 10 bases in between. Germline CDR1 is SQVTM and CDR2 is ANQGSEA. The CDR3 covers 13 residues. CDR3 DNA sequence: TGCAGCGTTGAGATTGCGGGGAAAAACATTCAGTACTTC. This gives the protein CSVEIAGKNIQYF.

This chain connects TRBV7-2 to TRBJ2-5; D not resolved. In germline, CDR1 is SGHTA, CDR2 FQGNSA. Trimming stripped 4 bases from V and 1 base from J, with 13 bases between. CDR3 length: 15 residues. The CDR3 nucleotides read TGTGCCAGCAGCTGGCTCCCTCCTATCCAAGAGACCCAGTACTTC. Protein product: CASSWLPPIQETQYF.

The chain carries TRBV25-1 and TRBJ1-1; D is unresolved. The CDR3 consists of 13 residues. CDR1 is MGHDK, CDR2 SYGVNS, per germline. Trimming removed 3 bases from V and 2 bases from J, with 7 bases in between. The CDR3 region is CASSEGKNTEAFF. In DNA, the CDR3 is TGTGCCAGCAGTGAGGGGAAAAACACTGAAGCTTTCTTT.

The J gene is TRBJ2-1, the V gene TRBV7-2, with 7 bases aligning to TRBD2. The CDR3 extends over 15 amino acids. The ends lost 0 bases at V and 6 bases at J; junction bases unmatched: 5. CDR1 and CDR2 from the germline V gene are SGHTA and FQGNSA. The CDR3 DNA follows: TGTGCCAGCAGCTTAGCGGGAGGCGGGGGCAATGAGCAGTTCTTC. This gives the protein CASSLAGGGGNEQFF.

V usage is TRBV28 and J usage is TRBJ1-2; the D is unclear. This CDR3 has 12 residues. The V and J ends lost 6 bases and 5 bases respectively, with 10 bases between them. Germline V CDR1 and CDR2: MDHEN, SYDVKM. CDR3 amino acids: CASRPSKYGYTF. The CDR3 DNA reads TGTGCCAGCAGGCCGTCCAAATATGGCTACACCTTC.

The chain links TRBV11-2 to TRBJ1-4; tentatively, D is TRBD1 (6 bases). Trimming took 5 bases from V and 8 from J, leaving 15 bases between them. This CDR3 has 14 residues. Per germline, CDR1 SGHAT and CDR2 FQNNGV. CDR3 in amino acids: CASSLGGLSEKLFF. DNA of the CDR3: TGTGCCAGCAGCCTCGGGGGCCTTTCGGAAAAACTGTTTTTT.

The chain carries TRBV12-2 and TRBJ2-5; whether TRBD2, the table's D call, matches the DNA was not checked. TRBV12-2 counts as a pseudogene. This CDR3 has 20 amino acids. As DNA, the CDR3 is TGTGCAAGTCGCTTGCTAGCCGGGACTAGCGGGACCACCCGGCAAGAGACCCAGTACTTC. Protein sequence: CASRLLAGTSGTTRQETQYF.

The J gene is TRBJ2-7, the V gene TRBV5-1; weak D call: TRBD2 (7 bases). V lost 4 bases to trimming and J lost 6 bases, with 14 bases between them. This CDR3 region has 13 residues. Germline V CDR1 and CDR2: SGHRS, YFSETQ. This CDR3 is CASSPKGGREQYF. The DNA for the CDR3 is TGCGCCAGCAGCCCAAAGGGGGGGCGCGAGCAGTACTTC.

This chain joins TRBV27 and TRBJ2-6, with D hard to call. From germline, CDR1 is MNHEY and CDR2 SMNVEV (reference sequence). CDR3 length equals 14 residues. Deletions cut 4 bases from V and 0 bases from J, with 4 bases between. The CDR3 nucleotides are TGTGCCAGCAGTTCATACTCTGGGGCCAACGTCCTGACTTTC. This encodes CASSSYSGANVLTF.